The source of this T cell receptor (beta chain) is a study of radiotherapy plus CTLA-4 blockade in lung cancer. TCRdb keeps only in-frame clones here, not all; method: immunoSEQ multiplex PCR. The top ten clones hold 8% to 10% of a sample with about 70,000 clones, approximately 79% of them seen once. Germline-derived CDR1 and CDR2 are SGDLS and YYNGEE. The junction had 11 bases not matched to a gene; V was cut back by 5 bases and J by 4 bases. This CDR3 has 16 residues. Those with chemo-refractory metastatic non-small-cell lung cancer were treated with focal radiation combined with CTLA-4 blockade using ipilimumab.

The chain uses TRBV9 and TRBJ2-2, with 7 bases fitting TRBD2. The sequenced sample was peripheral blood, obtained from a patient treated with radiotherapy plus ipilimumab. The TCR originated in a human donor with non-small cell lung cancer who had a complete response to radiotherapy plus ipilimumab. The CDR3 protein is CASRAGLVGGTGELFF. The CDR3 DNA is TGTGCCAGCAGAGCTGGACTAGTTGGCGGCACCGGGGAGCTGTTTTTT.